The sequence of this T cell receptor beta chain was determined in a study of blood T cell repertoires in COVID-19. For the study at large: Acute-phase and convalescent COVID-19 samples originated in the United States, Italy and Spain. The analysed material was cDNA or gDNA that came from T cells, B-cell-depleted T cells, or PBMCs.

In the authors' workflow: Amplification with reference gene primers provided the estimates of nucleated cell counts. Libraries were prepared by immunoSEQ multiplex PCR; TCRdb keeps only in-frame clonotypes and omits some of them. That table supplies the V and J calls and clone size; D and trimming were determined from the DNA. This sample has about 370,000 clones; more than 80% occur once, and the top ten carry around 3%. Seattle's cohort entered during active infection and was followed longitudinally. Per germline, CDR1 SGHNT and CDR2 YENEEA. This CDR3 comprises 12 residues. With 2 bases clipped from V and 5 bases from J, the junction kept 0 bases outside the gene matches.

The source of this sequence is a woman in her 30s with COVID-19, enrolled during active disease. Sequencing used peripheral blood. This sequence joins TRBV11-3 and TRBJ2-7; 7 nucleotides agree with TRBD2. DNA for the CDR3: TGTGCCAGCAGCTTAAGCGGGAACGAGCAGTACGTC. Its protein is CASSLSGNEQYV.